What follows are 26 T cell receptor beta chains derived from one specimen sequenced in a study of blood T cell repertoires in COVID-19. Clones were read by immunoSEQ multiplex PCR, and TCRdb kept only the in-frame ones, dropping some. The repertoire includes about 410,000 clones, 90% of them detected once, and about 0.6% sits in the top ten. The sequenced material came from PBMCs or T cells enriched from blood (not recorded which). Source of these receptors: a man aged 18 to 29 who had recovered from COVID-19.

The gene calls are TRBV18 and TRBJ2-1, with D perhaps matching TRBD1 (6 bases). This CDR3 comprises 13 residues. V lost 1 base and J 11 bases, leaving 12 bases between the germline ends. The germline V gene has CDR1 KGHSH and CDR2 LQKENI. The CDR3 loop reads CASSPQSTGQQFF. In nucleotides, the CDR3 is TGTGCCAGCTCACCACAGTCTACAGGGCAGCAGTTCTTC.

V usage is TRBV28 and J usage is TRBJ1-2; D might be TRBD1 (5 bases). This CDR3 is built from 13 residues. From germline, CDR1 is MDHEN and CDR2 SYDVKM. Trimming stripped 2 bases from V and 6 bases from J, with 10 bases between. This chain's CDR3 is CASSLRGSDGYTF. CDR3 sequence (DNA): TGTGCCAGCAGTTTACGGGGGTCCGATGGCTACACCTTC.

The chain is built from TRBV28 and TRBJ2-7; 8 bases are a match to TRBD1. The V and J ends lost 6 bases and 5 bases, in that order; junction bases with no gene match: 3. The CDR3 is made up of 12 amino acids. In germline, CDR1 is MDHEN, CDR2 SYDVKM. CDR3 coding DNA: TGTGCCAGCAGGTCGACAGGGGACGAGCAGTACTTC. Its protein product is CASRSTGDEQYF.

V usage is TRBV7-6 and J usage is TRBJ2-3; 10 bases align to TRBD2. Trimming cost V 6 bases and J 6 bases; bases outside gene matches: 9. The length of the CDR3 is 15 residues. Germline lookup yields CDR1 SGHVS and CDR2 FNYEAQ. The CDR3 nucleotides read TGTGCCAGCAGTAAATCTAGCGGGAGCTTGGATACGCAGTATTTT. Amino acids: CASSKSSGSLDTQYF.

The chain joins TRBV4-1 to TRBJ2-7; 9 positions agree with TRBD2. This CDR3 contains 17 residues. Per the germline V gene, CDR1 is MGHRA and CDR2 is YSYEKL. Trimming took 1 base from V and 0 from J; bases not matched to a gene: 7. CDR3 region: CASSQAAGTSFSYEQYF. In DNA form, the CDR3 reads TGCGCCAGCAGCCAAGCGGCCGGGACTAGCTTCTCCTACGAGCAGTACTTC.

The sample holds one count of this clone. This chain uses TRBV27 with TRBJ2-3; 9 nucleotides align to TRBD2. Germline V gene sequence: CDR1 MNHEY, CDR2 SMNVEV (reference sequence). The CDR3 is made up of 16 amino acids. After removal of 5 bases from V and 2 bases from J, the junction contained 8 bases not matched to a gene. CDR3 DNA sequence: TGTGCCAGCAGTGTGACTAGCGGACCTTCCACAGATACGCAGTATTTT. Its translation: CASSVTSGPSTDTQYF.

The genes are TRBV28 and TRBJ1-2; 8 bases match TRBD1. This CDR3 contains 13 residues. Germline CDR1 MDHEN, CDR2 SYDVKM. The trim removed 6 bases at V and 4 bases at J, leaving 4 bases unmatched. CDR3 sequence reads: CASSSDRAYGYTF. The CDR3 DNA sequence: TGTGCCAGCAGCTCGGACAGGGCCTATGGCTACACCTTC.

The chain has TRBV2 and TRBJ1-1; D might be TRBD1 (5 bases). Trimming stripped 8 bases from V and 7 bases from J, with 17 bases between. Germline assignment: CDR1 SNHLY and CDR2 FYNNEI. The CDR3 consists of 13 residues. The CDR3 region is CASAMTPQGEAFF. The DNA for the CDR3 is TGTGCCAGCGCCATGACCCCCCAGGGTGAAGCTTTCTTT.

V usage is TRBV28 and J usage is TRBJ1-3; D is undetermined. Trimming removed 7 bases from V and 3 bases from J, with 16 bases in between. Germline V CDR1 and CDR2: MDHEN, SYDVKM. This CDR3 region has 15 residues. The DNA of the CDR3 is TGTGCCAGCACCCAGAGGCCCTCGTTTGGAAACACCATATATTTT. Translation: CASTQRPSFGNTIYF.

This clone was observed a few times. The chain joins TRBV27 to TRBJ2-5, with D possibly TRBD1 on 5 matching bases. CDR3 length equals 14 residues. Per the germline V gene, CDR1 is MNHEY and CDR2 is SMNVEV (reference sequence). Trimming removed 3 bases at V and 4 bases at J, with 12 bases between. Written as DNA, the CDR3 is TGTGCCAGCAGTTTTAGGACAACCCGAGAGACCCAGTACTTC. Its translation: CASSFRTTRETQYF.

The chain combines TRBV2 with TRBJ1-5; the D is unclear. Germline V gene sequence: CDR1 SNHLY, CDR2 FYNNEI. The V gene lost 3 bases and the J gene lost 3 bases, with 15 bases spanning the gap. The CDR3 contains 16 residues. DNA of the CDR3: TGTGCCAGCAGTGACCTCGCGGCGAGGGTCAATCAGCCCCAGCATTTT. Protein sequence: CASSDLAARVNQPQHF.

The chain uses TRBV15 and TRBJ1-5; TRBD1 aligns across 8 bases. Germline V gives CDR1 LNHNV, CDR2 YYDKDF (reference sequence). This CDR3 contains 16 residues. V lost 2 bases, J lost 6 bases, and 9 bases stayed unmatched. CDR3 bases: TGTGCCACCAGCAGAAGAGGGACAGGCAATGGTCAGCCCCAGCATTTT. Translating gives CATSRRGTGNGQPQHF. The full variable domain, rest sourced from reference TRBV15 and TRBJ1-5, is DAMVIQNPRYQVTQFGKPVTLSCSQTLNHNVMYWYQQKSSQAPKLLFHYYDKDFNNEADTPDNFQSRRPNTSFCFLDIRSPGLGDTAMYLCATSRRGTGNGQPQHFGDGTRLSIL.

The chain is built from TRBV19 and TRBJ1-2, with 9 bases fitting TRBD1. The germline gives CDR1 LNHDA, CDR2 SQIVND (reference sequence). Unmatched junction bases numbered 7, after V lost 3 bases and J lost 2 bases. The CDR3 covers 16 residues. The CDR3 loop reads CASSIPPGTGNYGYTF. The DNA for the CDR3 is TGTGCCAGTAGTATTCCTCCCGGGACAGGGAACTATGGCTACACCTTC.

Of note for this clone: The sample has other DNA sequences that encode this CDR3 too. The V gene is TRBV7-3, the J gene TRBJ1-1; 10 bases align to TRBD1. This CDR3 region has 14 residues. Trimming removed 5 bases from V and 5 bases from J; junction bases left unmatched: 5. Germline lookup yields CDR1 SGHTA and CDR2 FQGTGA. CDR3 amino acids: CASSQDRGRTEAFF. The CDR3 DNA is TGTGCCAGCAGCCAGGACAGGGGGAGAACTGAAGCTTTCTTT.

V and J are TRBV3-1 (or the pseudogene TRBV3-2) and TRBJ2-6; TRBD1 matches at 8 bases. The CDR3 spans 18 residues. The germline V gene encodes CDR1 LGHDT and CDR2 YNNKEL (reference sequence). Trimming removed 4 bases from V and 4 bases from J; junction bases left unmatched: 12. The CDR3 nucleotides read TGTGCCAGCAGCCCCATCCAATGGACAGGGCCCGGGGCCAACGTCCTGACTTTC. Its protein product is CASSPIQWTGPGANVLTF.

The CDR3 nucleotides are TGTGCCAGCAGTTCCCGAATGACTAGCGGGAGTCAGAAGCAGTACTTC. Translation gives CASSSRMTSGSQKQYF. The chain uses TRBV27 and TRBJ2-7, with TRBD2 matching over 12 bases. V gave up 4 bases and J gave up 8 bases; unmatched junction bases: 12. Germline lookup yields CDR1 MNHEY and CDR2 SMNVEV (reference sequence). The CDR3 sequence is 16 residues long.

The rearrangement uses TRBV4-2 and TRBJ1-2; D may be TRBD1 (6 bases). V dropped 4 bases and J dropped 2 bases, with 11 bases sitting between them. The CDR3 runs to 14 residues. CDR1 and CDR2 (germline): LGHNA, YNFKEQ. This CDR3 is CASSPGQTNYGYTF. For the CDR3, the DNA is TGTGCCAGCAGCCCTGGACAGACAAACTATGGCTACACCTTC.

The CDR3 reads CASSSGLGGNYGYTF. The CDR3 DNA reads as TGTGCCAGCAGTTCGGGCCTCGGAGGGAACTATGGCTACACCTTC. This chain uses TRBV28 with TRBJ1-2, with no clear D. Trimming shortened V by 4 bases and J by 2 bases, and 14 bases separated the two germline ends. This CDR3 has 15 residues. Germline V gene data show CDR1 as MDHEN and CDR2 as SYDVKM.

The CDR3 bases are TGTGCCAGCAGCCTCCCGGGACAGGCAAACTATGGCTACACCTTC. Translation: CASSLPGQANYGYTF. The rearrangement links TRBV3-1 (or the pseudogene TRBV3-2) to TRBJ1-2; 8 nucleotides match TRBD1. V gave up 4 bases and J gave up 2 bases; unmatched junction bases: 6. Germline V gene sequence: CDR1 LGHDT, CDR2 YNNKEL (reference sequence). The CDR3 totals 15 residues.

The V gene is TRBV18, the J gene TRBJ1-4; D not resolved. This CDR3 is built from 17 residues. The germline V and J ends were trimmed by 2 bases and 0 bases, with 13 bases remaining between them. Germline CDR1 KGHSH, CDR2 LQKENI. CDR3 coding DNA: TGTGCCAGCTCACCAGGCAGCGATAGCACAACTAATGAAAAACTGTTTTTT. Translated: CASSPGSDSTTNEKLFF. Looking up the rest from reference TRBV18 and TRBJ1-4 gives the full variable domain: NAGVMQNPRHLVRRRGQEARLRCSPMKGHSHVYWYRQLPEEGLKFMVYLQKENIIDESGMPKERFSAEFPKEGPSILRIQQVVRGDSAAYFCASSPGSDSTTNEKLFFGSGTQLSVL.

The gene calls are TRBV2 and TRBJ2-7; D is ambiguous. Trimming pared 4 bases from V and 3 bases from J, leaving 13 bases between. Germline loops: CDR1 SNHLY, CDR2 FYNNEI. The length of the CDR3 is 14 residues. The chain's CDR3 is CASSGPPLDYEQYF. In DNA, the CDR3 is TGTGCCAGCAGTGGGCCTCCCCTTGACTACGAGCAGTACTTC.

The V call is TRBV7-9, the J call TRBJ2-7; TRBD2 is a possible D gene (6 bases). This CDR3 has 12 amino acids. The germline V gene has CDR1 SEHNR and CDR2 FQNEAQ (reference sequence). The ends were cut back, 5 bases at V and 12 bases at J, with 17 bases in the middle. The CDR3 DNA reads TGTGCCAGCAGCACAAAGGAGGGTGGAGGGTACTTC. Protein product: CASSTKEGGGYF.

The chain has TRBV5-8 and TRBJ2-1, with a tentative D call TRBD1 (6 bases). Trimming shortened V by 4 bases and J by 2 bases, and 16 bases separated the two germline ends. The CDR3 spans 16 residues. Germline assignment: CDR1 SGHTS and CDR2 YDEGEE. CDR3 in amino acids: CASSDTRDNPYNEQFF. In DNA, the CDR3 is TGTGCCAGCAGCGATACCCGGGACAACCCCTACAATGAGCAGTTCTTC.

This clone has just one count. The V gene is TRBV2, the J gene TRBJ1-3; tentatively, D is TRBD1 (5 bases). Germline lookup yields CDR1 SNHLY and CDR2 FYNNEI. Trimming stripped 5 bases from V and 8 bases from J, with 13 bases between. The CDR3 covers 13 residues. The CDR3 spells CASSYRRWDTIYF. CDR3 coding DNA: TGTGCCAGCAGTTACAGGCGGTGGGACACCATATATTTT.

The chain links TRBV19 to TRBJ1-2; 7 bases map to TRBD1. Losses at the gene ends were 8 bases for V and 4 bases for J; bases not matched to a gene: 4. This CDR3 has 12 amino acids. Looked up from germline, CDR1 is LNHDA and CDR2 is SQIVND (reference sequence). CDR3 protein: CASADRAYGYTF. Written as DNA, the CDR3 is TGTGCCAGTGCTGACAGGGCCTATGGCTACACCTTC.

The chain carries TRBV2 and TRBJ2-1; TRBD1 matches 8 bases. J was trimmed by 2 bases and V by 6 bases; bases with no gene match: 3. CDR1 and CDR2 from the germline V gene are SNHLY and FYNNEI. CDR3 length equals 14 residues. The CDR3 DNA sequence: TGTGCCAGCAGGAAGGACAGGGCCTACAATGAGCAGTTCTTC. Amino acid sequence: CASRKDRAYNEQFF.